This T cell receptor (beta chain) appears in the sequencing data of a study of PD-1 blockade in classical Hodgkin lymphoma. Every patient had relapsed following autologous stem cell transplantation, and cohorts differed in brentuximab vedotin exposure. When best responses were assessed, they were complete response, partial response or progressive disease. Study-wide findings and caveats: CD4+ but not CD8+ TCR diversity rose significantly by C4D1. Complete responders' diversity at baseline resembled that of newly diagnosed patients. Factors driving the repertoire differences, possibly disease activity or prior therapy, remain undefined.

In its sample, this clone was seen once. Its antigen is not identified. Germline values: CDR1 MNHEY, CDR2 SVGAGI. The CDR3 spans 14 residues. V dropped 6 bases and J dropped 3; count of bases not matched to a gene: 3. Profiled with immunoSEQ multiplex PCR; TCRdb holds only in-frame clones, not every one. The sample has 43,000 or so clones; about three quarters are singletons. The TCR comes from a human donor with classical Hodgkin lymphoma. The material was peripheral blood mononuclear cells (PBMCs), obtained at baseline. This chain links TRBV6-5 with TRBJ1-5, with 9 bases aligning to TRBD1. Here the CDR3 DNA reads TGTGCCAGCAGGGGACAGGGTAACAATCAGCCCCAGCATTTT. Translated, it gives CASRGQGNNQPQHF.